This TCR beta chain was profiled in a study of blood T cell repertoires in COVID-19. Study-wide background: PBMCs, B-cell-depleted T cells, or T cells provided the cDNA or gDNA that made up the material.

The authors' processing: By means of reference gene primer amplification, nucleated cell counts were estimated. This table comes from immunoSEQ multiplex PCR, and its TCRdb copy is limited to in-frame clones, with some not included. V and J calls and clone size follow that table, whereas D and trimming were derived from the DNA. The sample shows about 57,000 clones, about four fifths of them seen only once. This receptor was identified in a woman in her thirties or forties with acute COVID-19. The sequenced sample was PBMCs or T cells enriched from blood (not recorded which).

CDR3 protein: CASSLNAFTGELFF. Here the CDR3 DNA reads TGCGCCAGCAGCTTAAACGCGTTCACCGGGGAGCTGTTTTTT. The chain has TRBV5-1 and TRBJ2-2; no definite D call. CDR1 is SGHRS and CDR2 is YFSETQ in the germline V gene. V dropped 2 bases and J dropped 4 bases, with 9 bases sitting between them. CDR3 length equals 14 residues. Drawing the rest from reference TRBV5-1 and TRBJ2-2, the complete variable domain is KAGVTQTPRYLIKTRGQQVTLSCSPISGHRSVSWYQQTPGQGLQFLFEYFSETQRNKGNFPGRFSGRQFSNSRSEMNVSTLELGDSALYLCASSLNAFTGELFFGEGSRLTVL.